The rows below give T cell receptor beta chains drawn from one sample of a study of CD8+CD57+ T cells in acquired aplastic anemia. TCRdb used MiXCR to reprocess the reads, holding one entry per CDR3 protein. The table lists 150,000 to 200,000 distinct CDR3 sequences, around three fifths of them singletons. Sequencing was carried out using sorted CD4+, CD8+, or CD8+CD57+ T cells (not recorded which) from PBMCs. Receptors originate from a human donor with severe aplastic anemia or a healthy control (not recorded which). Each CDR3 is given with its conserved first and last residue. Each record gives: clone size, J gene, D gene, V gene, CDR3 DNA, CDR3 protein. The D gene is left open where the match is weak. For some rows the clone size is stated as once, few or many, or as a class when expanded; others skip it.

clone size: -
J gene: TRBJ1-2
D gene: -
V gene: TRBV20-1
CDR3 DNA: TGCAGTGCTAGCAAAGGTACAAGAAACTATGGCTACACCTTC
CDR3 protein: CSASKGTRNYGYTF

clone size: -
J gene: TRBJ2-5
D gene: -
V gene: TRBV7-9
CDR3 DNA: TGTGCCAGCAGCTTTAATGAGGGGCAGGGAGAGACCCAGTACTTC
CDR3 protein: CASSFNEGQGETQYF

clone size: few
J gene: TRBJ1-6
D gene: -
V gene: TRBV2
CDR3 DNA: TGTGCCAGCATGTTCCAGGCTCGATCACCCCTCCACTTT
CDR3 protein: CASMFQARSPLHF

clone size: -
J gene: TRBJ1-4
D gene: -
V gene: TRBV29-1
CDR3 DNA: TGCAGCGTTGAAGATTCAGGGTTCCTGAAAAAACTGTTTTTT
CDR3 protein: CSVEDSGFLKKLFF

clone size: -
J gene: TRBJ2-7
D gene: -
V gene: TRBV24-1
CDR3 DNA: TGTGCCACCGACATCGCACAGGGCCTCAGGAGGGAGGTCCACGAGCAGTACTTC
CDR3 protein: CATDIAQGLRREVHEQYF

clone size: -
J gene: TRBJ2-3
D gene: TRBD2
V gene: TRBV4-3
CDR3 DNA: TGCGCCAGCAGCCTTGGGACTAGCGGGGGGGTAACAGATACGCAGTATTTT
CDR3 protein: CASSLGTSGGVTDTQYF

clone size: -
J gene: TRBJ1-6
D gene: TRBD1
V gene: TRBV2
CDR3 DNA: TGTGCCAGCAGTTACAAGGGGACAGGGGAAAATTCACCCCTCCACTTT
CDR3 protein: CASSYKGTGENSPLHF

clone size: -
J gene: TRBJ1-2
D gene: -
V gene: TRBV20-1
CDR3 DNA: TGCAGTGCTAGAGATGGGGTTTCGGTAGGCTACACCTTC
CDR3 protein: CSARDGVSVGYTF

clone size: -
J gene: TRBJ2-1
D gene: -
V gene: TRBV5-1
CDR3 DNA: TGCGCCAGCAGGGGAGAATACAATGAGCAGTTCTTC
CDR3 protein: CASRGEYNEQFF

clone size: -
J gene: TRBJ2-7
D gene: -
V gene: TRBV11-2
CDR3 DNA: TGTGCCAGCAGCCCGCTAAGTGGGGGCTACGAGCAGTACTTC
CDR3 protein: CASSPLSGGYEQYF

clone size: once
J gene: TRBJ2-7
D gene: TRBD2
V gene: TRBV7-9
CDR3 DNA: TGCGCCAGCAGCCCAGGGACTAGCCTCGACTACGAGCAGTACTTC
CDR3 protein: CASSPGTSLDYEQYF

clone size: -
J gene: TRBJ1-5
D gene: -
V gene: TRBV7-9
CDR3 DNA: TGTGCCAGCAGCTTGATCGGACACAAGCGCAATCAGCCCCAGCATTTT
CDR3 protein: CASSLIGHKRNQPQHF

clone size: -
J gene: TRBJ2-1
D gene: TRBD2
V gene: TRBV20-1
CDR3 DNA: TGCAGTGCTCCCGGGGGGGGGCAGCAGTTCTTC
CDR3 protein: CSAPGGGQQFF

clone size: few
J gene: TRBJ2-1
D gene: TRBD1
V gene: TRBV4-1
CDR3 DNA: TGCGCCAGCAGCCAACGACAGGGAAATGAGCAGTTCTTC
CDR3 protein: CASSQRQGNEQFF

clone size: -
J gene: TRBJ2-1
D gene: -
V gene: TRBV5-1
CDR3 DNA: TGCGCCAGCACACTAAACTACGGCTCCTACAATGAGCAGTTCTTC
CDR3 protein: CASTLNYGSYNEQFF

clone size: many
J gene: TRBJ2-3
D gene: TRBD1
V gene: TRBV7-2
CDR3 DNA: TGTGCCAGCACCCTGGGGACAGCTAGCACAGATACGCAGTATTTT
CDR3 protein: CASTLGTASTDTQYF

clone size: -
J gene: TRBJ2-5
D gene: -
V gene: TRBV24-1
CDR3 DNA: TGTGCCACCAGTGAATCGGGACACTCAAAAGAGACCCAGTACTTC
CDR3 protein: CATSESGHSKETQYF

clone size: -
J gene: TRBJ1-1
D gene: -
V gene: TRBV20-1
CDR3 DNA: TGCAGTGCTAGTATCGTAAGGGGGGTGGGCACTGAAGCTTTCTTT
CDR3 protein: CSASIVRGVGTEAFF

clone size: -
J gene: TRBJ2-7
D gene: -
V gene: TRBV7-8
CDR3 DNA: TGTGCCAGCAGCTTAGTCGGGGAGAGCTCCTACGAGCAGTACTTC
CDR3 protein: CASSLVGESSYEQYF

clone size: -
J gene: TRBJ2-3
D gene: TRBD2
V gene: TRBV5-1
CDR3 DNA: TGTGCCAGCAGCTTGGTAGCGGGGGGTCTGTCGCAGTATTTT
CDR3 protein: CASSLVAGGLSQYF

clone size: -
J gene: TRBJ2-7
D gene: TRBD2
V gene: TRBV20-1
CDR3 DNA: TGCAGTGCTAGAGGGCTAGCGGGGGCGAGAGACGAGCAGTACTTC
CDR3 protein: CSARGLAGARDEQYF

clone size: -
J gene: TRBJ1-2
D gene: TRBD1
V gene: TRBV3-1
CDR3 DNA: TGTGCCAGCAGCCGCAGGGGGACTAACTATGGCTACACCTTC
CDR3 protein: CASSRRGTNYGYTF

clone size: few
J gene: TRBJ2-7
D gene: TRBD1
V gene: TRBV15
CDR3 DNA: TGTGCCACCAGCAGGTACAGGGGCGGATACGAGCAGTACTTC
CDR3 protein: CATSRYRGGYEQYF

clone size: once
J gene: TRBJ2-1
D gene: TRBD2
V gene: TRBV14
CDR3 DNA: TGTGCCAGCAGCCATTTTAGCGGGAGGGCCCTCTACAATGAGCAGTTCTTC
CDR3 protein: CASSHFSGRALYNEQFF

clone size: many
J gene: TRBJ1-2
D gene: -
V gene: TRBV9
CDR3 DNA: TGTGCCAGCAGCGTAGGAGAGGGATTATCTGGCTACACCTTC
CDR3 protein: CASSVGEGLSGYTF

clone size: -
J gene: TRBJ1-5
D gene: -
V gene: TRBV20-1
CDR3 DNA: TGCAGTGCTCGGGACCCCGATCAGCCCCAGCATTTT
CDR3 protein: CSARDPDQPQHF

clone size: once
J gene: TRBJ2-7
D gene: -
V gene: TRBV5-1
CDR3 DNA: TGCGCCAGCAGCCTTGGGGGGTCGGGGTTCCACGAGCAGTACTTC
CDR3 protein: CASSLGGSGFHEQYF

clone size: many
J gene: TRBJ2-7
D gene: TRBD2
V gene: TRBV5-1
CDR3 DNA: TGCGCCAGCAGCCTGGGCCTAGCGGGGGGGGACGAGCAGTACTTC
CDR3 protein: CASSLGLAGGDEQYF

clone size: -
J gene: TRBJ2-1
D gene: TRBD2
V gene: TRBV7-9
CDR3 DNA: TGTGCCAGCAGCTTACCGACTAGCGGGATTGTTAATGAGCAGTTCTTC
CDR3 protein: CASSLPTSGIVNEQFF

clone size: once
J gene: TRBJ2-7
D gene: TRBD2
V gene: TRBV20-1
CDR3 DNA: TGCAGTGCTAGAGTGGCACTAGCGGGAGGTAGCGAGCAGTACTTC
CDR3 protein: CSARVALAGGSEQYF

clone size: many
J gene: TRBJ2-7
D gene: TRBD1
V gene: TRBV20-1
CDR3 DNA: TGCAGTGCTAGAGATTTCTCGGACAGGATCTACGAGCAGTACTTC
CDR3 protein: CSARDFSDRIYEQYF

clone size: -
J gene: TRBJ1-2
D gene: -
V gene: TRBV9
CDR3 DNA: TGTGCCAGCAGCTTTGGAAGTGGCTACACCTTC
CDR3 protein: CASSFGSGYTF

clone size: once
J gene: TRBJ1-2
D gene: -
V gene: TRBV24-1
CDR3 DNA: TGTGCCACCAGCCTCTCTAAAACCGGTGGCTACACCTTC
CDR3 protein: CATSLSKTGGYTF

clone size: -
J gene: TRBJ1-3
D gene: -
V gene: TRBV10-3
CDR3 DNA: TGTGCCATCCGGAGGGGGATCGAGGAGCACACCATATATTTT
CDR3 protein: CAIRRGIEEHTIYF

clone size: -
J gene: TRBJ1-2
D gene: -
V gene: TRBV7-3
CDR3 DNA: TGTGCCAGCAGCTTAGCGTCGATTGACTACACCTTC
CDR3 protein: CASSLASIDYTF

clone size: -
J gene: TRBJ2-1
D gene: -
V gene: TRBV24-1
CDR3 DNA: TGTGCCACCAGTGATTTGGGGTCCAATGAGCAGTTCTTC
CDR3 protein: CATSDLGSNEQFF

clone size: -
J gene: TRBJ2-7
D gene: TRBD1
V gene: TRBV6-6
CDR3 DNA: TGTGCCAGCAGTTACCCAGAGACAGGGGGCGAGCAGTACTTC
CDR3 protein: CASSYPETGGEQYF

clone size: -
J gene: TRBJ2-1
D gene: -
V gene: TRBV24-1
CDR3 DNA: TGTGCCACCAGAGCAGGGTACAATGAGCAGTTCTTC
CDR3 protein: CATRAGYNEQFF

clone size: -
J gene: TRBJ2-1
D gene: TRBD1
V gene: TRBV7-2
CDR3 DNA: TGTGCCAGCAGCCGTGGGACAGGGACCTACAATGAGCAGTTCTTC
CDR3 protein: CASSRGTGTYNEQFF

clone size: once
J gene: TRBJ2-5
D gene: TRBD2
V gene: TRBV12-3/TRBV12-4
CDR3 DNA: TGTGCCAGCAGTGTAGCGGGGCTGGGGGAGACCCAGTACTTC
CDR3 protein: CASSVAGLGETQYF

clone size: few
J gene: TRBJ2-7
D gene: -
V gene: TRBV5-1
CDR3 DNA: TGCGCCAGCAGCTTGGCGGCAGGGCTGTCCTACGAGCAGTACTTC
CDR3 protein: CASSLAAGLSYEQYF

clone size: -
J gene: TRBJ2-7
D gene: TRBD1
V gene: TRBV9
CDR3 DNA: TGTGCCAGCAGCGCAGGGACAGGGGGACCCGAGCAGTACTTC
CDR3 protein: CASSAGTGGPEQYF

clone size: -
J gene: TRBJ2-7
D gene: -
V gene: TRBV4-1
CDR3 DNA: TGCGCCAGCGGCCAATTGCACGAACAGTACTTC
CDR3 protein: CASGQLHEQYF

clone size: -
J gene: TRBJ2-5
D gene: TRBD2
V gene: TRBV5-1
CDR3 DNA: TGCGCCAGCAGCGTATTAGCGGGTACTAAAGAGACCCAGTACTTC
CDR3 protein: CASSVLAGTKETQYF

clone size: -
J gene: TRBJ1-5
D gene: -
V gene: TRBV10-3
CDR3 DNA: TGTGCAAACGCGGAGAGTAGCAATCAGCCCCAGCATTTT
CDR3 protein: CANAESSNQPQHF

clone size: -
J gene: TRBJ1-6
D gene: TRBD1
V gene: TRBV5-1
CDR3 DNA: TGCGCCAGCGGGACAGGGGAATCACCCCTCCACTTT
CDR3 protein: CASGTGESPLHF